This T cell receptor beta chain appears in the sequencing data of a study of Graves' ophthalmopathy and Graves' hyperthyroidism. The sequenced template was RNA, covering the TCR beta CDR3 region. First-round RT-PCR with HTBI primers preceded a second-round multiplex PCR. MiXCR was run by TCRdb on the multiplex PCR reads, yielding one entry per CDR3 protein. The sample consists of about 210,000 distinct CDR3 sequences, roughly 29% of them appearing once. This CDR3 is built from 16 residues. The V gene end was trimmed by 2 bases and the J gene end by 4 bases; junction bases not matched to a gene: 8. Germline V gene data show CDR1 as MNHEY and CDR2 as SVGAGI.

The specimen was peripheral blood. This TCR derives from a man aged 45 to 65 with Graves' ophthalmopathy. The chain employs TRBV6-5 and TRBJ1-1; TRBD1 matches 9 bases. The CDR3 here is CASSYTQGASSTEAFF. CDR3 DNA sequence: TGTGCCAGCAGTTACACACAGGGGGCGTCTAGCACTGAAGCTTTCTTT.